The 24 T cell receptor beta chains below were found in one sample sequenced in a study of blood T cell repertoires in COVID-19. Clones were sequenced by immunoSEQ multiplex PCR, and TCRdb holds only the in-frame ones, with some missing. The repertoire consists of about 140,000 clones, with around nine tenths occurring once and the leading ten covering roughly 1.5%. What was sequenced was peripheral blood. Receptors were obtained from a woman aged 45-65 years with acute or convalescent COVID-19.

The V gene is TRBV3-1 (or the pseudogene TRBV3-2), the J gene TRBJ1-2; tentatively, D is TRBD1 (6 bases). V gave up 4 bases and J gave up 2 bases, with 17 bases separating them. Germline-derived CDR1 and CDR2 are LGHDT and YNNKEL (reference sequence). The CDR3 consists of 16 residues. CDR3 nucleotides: TGTGCCAGCAGCCCAGACAGGACAGCAGGAAACTATGGCTACACCTTC. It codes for CASSPDRTAGNYGYTF.

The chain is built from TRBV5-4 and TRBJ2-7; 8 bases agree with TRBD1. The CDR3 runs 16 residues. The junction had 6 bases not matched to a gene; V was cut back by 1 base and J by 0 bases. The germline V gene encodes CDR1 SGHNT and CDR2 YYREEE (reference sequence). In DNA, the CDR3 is TGTGCCAGCAGCTTGCCCCGACAGGGGAGCTCCTACGAGCAGTACTTC. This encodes CASSLPRQGSSYEQYF.

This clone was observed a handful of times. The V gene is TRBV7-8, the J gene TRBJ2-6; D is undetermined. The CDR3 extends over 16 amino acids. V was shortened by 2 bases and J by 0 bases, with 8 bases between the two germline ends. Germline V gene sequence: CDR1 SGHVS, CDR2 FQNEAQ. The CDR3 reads CASSLYEDSGANVLTF. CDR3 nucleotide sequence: TGTGCCAGCAGCTTATATGAGGACTCTGGGGCCAACGTCCTGACTTTC.

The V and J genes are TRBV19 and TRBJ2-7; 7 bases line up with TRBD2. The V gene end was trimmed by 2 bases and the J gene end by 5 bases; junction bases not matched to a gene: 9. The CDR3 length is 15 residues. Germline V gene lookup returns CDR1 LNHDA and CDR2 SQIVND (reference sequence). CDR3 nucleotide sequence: TGTGCCAGTAGTATATTGGCGGGAGTCCCGCACGAGCAGTACTTC. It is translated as CASSILAGVPHEQYF.

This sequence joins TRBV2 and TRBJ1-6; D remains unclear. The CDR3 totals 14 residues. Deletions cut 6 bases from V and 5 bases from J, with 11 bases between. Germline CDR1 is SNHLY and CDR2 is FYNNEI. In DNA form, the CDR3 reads TGTGCCAGCAGAACCGGGTCAGATAATTCACCCCTCCACTTT. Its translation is CASRTGSDNSPLHF.

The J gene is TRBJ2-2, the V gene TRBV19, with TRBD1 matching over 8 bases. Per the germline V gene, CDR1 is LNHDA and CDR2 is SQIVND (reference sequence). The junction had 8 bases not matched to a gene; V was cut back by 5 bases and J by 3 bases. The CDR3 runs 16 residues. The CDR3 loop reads CASSARGRRDTGELFF. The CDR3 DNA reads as TGTGCCAGTAGTGCCAGGGGGCGCAGGGACACCGGGGAGCTGTTTTTT.

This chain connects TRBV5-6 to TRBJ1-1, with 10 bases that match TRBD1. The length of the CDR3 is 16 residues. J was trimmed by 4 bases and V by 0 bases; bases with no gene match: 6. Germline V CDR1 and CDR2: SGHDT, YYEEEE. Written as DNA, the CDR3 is TGTGCCAGCAGCTTGGGGACAGGGGGAAGCTTCACTGAAGCTTTCTTT. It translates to CASSLGTGGSFTEAFF.

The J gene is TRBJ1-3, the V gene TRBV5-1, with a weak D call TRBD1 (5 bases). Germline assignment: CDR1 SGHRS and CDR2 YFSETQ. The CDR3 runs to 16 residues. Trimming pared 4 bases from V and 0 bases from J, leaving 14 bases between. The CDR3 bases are TGCGCCAGCAGCCCCATGGGACTGATCTCTGGAAACACCATATATTTT. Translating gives CASSPMGLISGNTIYF.

CDR3 region: CASSQDTLPGQTVRRSGNTIYF. The CDR3 nucleotides are TGTGCCAGCAGCCAAGATACTCTCCCGGGACAGACAGTTCGCCGCTCTGGAAACACCATATATTTT. The chain joins TRBV3-1 (or the pseudogene TRBV3-2) to TRBJ1-3, with TRBD1 matching over 7 bases. The CDR3 loop spans 22 amino acids. The germline V gene encodes CDR1 LGHDT and CDR2 YNNKEL (reference sequence). Trimming at V came to 0 bases and at J to 0 bases, leaving 20 bases not matched to a gene.

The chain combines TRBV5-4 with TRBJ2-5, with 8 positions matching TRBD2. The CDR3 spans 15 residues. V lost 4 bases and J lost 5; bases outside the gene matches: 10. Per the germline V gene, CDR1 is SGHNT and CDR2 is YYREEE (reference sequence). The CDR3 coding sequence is TGTGCCAGCAGCCCCCCGGGGGGGATCAGGGAGACCCAGTACTTC. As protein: CASSPPGGIRETQYF.

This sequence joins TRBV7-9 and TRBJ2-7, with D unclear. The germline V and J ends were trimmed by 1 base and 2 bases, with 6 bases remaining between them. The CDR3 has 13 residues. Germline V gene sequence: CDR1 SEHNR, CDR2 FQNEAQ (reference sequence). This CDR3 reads CASSLGGTYEQYF. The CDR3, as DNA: TGTGCCAGCAGCTTAGGCGGTACCTACGAGCAGTACTTC.

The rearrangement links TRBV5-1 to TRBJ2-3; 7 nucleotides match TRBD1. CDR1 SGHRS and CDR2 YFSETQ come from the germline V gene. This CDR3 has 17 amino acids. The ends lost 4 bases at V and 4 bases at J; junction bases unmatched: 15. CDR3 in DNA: TGCGCCAGCAGCACCTTAACCGGACAGGACCCCCCAGATACGCAGTATTTT. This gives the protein CASSTLTGQDPPDTQYF.

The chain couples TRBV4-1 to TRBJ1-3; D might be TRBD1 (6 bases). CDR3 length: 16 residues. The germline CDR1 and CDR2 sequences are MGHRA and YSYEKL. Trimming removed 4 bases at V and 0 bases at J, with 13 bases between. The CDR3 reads CASSRGGGSSGNTIYF. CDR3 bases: TGCGCCAGCAGCCGGGGGGGCGGGAGCTCTGGAAACACCATATATTTT.

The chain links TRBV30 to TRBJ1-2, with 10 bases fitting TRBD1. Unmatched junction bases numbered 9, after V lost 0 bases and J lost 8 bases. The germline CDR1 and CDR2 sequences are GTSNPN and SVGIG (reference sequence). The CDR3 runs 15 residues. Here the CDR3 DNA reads TGTGCCTGGAGTGTAAGGAGGGACAGGGGTCTAGGCTACACCTTC. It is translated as CAWSVRRDRGLGYTF.

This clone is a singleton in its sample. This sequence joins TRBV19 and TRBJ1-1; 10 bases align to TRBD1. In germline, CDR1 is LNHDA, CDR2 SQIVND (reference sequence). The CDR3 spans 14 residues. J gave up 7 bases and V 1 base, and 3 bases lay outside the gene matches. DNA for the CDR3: TGTGCCAGTAGTATAGCGGGGACAGGGGTTGAAGCTTTCTTT. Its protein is CASSIAGTGVEAFF.

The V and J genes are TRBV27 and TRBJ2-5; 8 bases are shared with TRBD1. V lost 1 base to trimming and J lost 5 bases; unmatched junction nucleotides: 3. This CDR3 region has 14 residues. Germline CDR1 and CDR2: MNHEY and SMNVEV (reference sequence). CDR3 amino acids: CASSLLTGVETQYF. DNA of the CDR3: TGTGCCAGCAGTTTATTGACAGGGGTTGAGACCCAGTACTTC.

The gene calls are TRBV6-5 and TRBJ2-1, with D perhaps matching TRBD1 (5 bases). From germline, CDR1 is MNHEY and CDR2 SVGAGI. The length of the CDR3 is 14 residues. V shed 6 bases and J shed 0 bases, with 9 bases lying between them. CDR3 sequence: CASRGQSSYNEQFF. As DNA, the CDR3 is TGTGCCAGCAGGGGGCAGAGCTCCTACAATGAGCAGTTCTTC.

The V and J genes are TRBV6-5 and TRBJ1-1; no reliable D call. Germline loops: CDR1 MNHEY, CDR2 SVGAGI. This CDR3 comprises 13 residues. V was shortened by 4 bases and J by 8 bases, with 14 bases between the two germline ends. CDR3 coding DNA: TGTGCCAGCAGTTCGGGATATGGAGGCGAAGCTTTCTTT. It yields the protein CASSSGYGGEAFF.

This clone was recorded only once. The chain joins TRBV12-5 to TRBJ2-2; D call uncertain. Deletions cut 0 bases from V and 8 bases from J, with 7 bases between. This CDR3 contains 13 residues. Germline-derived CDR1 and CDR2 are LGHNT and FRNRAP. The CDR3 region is CASGLVSGGELFF. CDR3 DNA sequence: TGTGCTAGTGGTTTGGTATCGGGTGGGGAGCTGTTTTTT.

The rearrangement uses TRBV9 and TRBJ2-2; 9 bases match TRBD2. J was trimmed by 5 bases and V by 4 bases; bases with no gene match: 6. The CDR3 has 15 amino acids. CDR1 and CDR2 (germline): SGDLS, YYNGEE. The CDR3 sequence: CASSLAGFGTGELFF. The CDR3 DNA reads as TGTGCCAGCAGCCTAGCGGGGTTTGGGACCGGGGAGCTGTTTTTT.

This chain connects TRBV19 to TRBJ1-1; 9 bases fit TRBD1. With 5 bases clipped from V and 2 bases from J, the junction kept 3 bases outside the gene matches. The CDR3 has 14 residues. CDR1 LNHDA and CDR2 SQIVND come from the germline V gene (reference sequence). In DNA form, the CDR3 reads TGTGCCAGTAGTCCGGGACAGGGAAACACTGAAGCTTTCTTT. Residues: CASSPGQGNTEAFF.

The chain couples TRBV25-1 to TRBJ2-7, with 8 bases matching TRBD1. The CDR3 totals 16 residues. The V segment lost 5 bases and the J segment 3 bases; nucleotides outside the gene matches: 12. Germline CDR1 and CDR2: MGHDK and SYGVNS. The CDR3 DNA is TGTGCCAGCAGTAATCCGTTGACAGACAGGGGCTACGAGCAGTACTTC. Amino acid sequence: CASSNPLTDRGYEQYF.

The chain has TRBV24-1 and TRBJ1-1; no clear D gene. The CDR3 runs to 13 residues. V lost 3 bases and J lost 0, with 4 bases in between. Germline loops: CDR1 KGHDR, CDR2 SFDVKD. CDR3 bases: TGTGCCACCAGTGATACTCTGAACACTGAAGCTTTCTTT. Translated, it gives CATSDTLNTEAFF.

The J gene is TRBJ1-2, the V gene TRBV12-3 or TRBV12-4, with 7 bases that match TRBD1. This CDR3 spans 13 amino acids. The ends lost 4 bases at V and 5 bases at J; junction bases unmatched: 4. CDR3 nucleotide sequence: TGTGCCAGCAGTTGGGGGGACAGATATGGCTACACCTTC. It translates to CASSWGDRYGYTF.